The next 13 T cell receptor beta chains were all read from a single sample in a study of blood T cells in healthy people across ages. A second PCR, run for roughly 7 to 12 cycles, used a sample-barcoded 5' primer plus a J-beta primer mix. TCRdb called the 5' RACE reads again in MiXCR, with one record for every CDR3 protein. The repertoire holds some 940,000 distinct CDR3 sequences, with roughly 29% as singletons. The same sample was also studied in work on T cells of mothers and their children.

The sequenced material came from blood. All receptors derive from a woman in her 40s in good health.

This clonotype was observed a single time. The rearrangement joins TRBV20-1 to TRBJ1-1; maybe TRBD1 (5 bases). Germline CDR1 and CDR2: DFQATT and SNEGSKA (reference sequence). Deletions cut 3 bases from V and 1 base from J, with 6 bases between. There are 12 residues in the CDR3. In nucleotides, the CDR3 is TGCAGTGCTAGCCAGGGGAACACTGAAGCTTTCTTT. It specifies CSASQGNTEAFF.

This clonotype was counted a few times. The chain combines TRBV9 with TRBJ1-1; tentative D call: TRBD1 (5 bases). V was pared by 4 bases and J by 3 bases, with 13 bases between. Per the germline V gene, CDR1 is SGDLS and CDR2 is YYNGEE. This CDR3 comprises 14 residues. In nucleotides, the CDR3 is TGTGCCAGCAGCCGCTCTCGGGGGGACACTGAAGCTTTCTTT. It codes for CASSRSRGDTEAFF.

The chain employs TRBV19 and TRBJ2-5; perhaps TRBD2 as D (6 bases). This CDR3 contains 12 residues. V was pared by 8 bases and J by 9 bases, with 16 bases between. The germline CDR1 and CDR2 sequences are LNHDA and SQIVND (reference sequence). DNA for the CDR3: TGTGCCAGTTCGGAGGGCTTCGAGTCCCAGTACTTC. Translated, it gives CASSEGFESQYF.

Only a few counts were recorded for this clonotype. V usage is TRBV5-8 and J usage is TRBJ2-5; no clear D gene. Trimming took off 0 bases at V and 5 bases at J, with 5 bases between the two ends. The CDR3 is 12 residues long. From germline, CDR1 is SGHTS and CDR2 YDEGEE. CDR3 sequence: CASSLEPETQYF. Here the CDR3 DNA reads TGTGCCAGCAGCTTGGAGCCGGAGACCCAGTACTTC.

This rearrangement joins TRBV19 to TRBJ2-1; maybe TRBD1 (5 bases). Between the trimmed V and J ends, which lost 2 bases and 3 bases, there was a span of 11 bases. Germline CDR1 is LNHDA and CDR2 is SQIVND (reference sequence). The CDR3 covers 15 residues. The CDR3 DNA reads as TGTGCCAGTAGTATATTGGGGCCTAGCTACAATGAGCAGTTCTTC. As protein: CASSILGPSYNEQFF.

This clonotype was seen repeatedly, ten times or more. V is TRBV7-9 and J is TRBJ1-1; D remains ambiguous. V lost 3 bases to trimming and J lost 4 bases, with 6 bases between them. The CDR3 runs 12 residues. Germline V CDR1 and CDR2: SEHNR, FQNEAQ (reference sequence). CDR3 DNA: TGTGCCAGCAGCTTTCTGTTCACTGAAGCTTTCTTT. It encodes CASSFLFTEAFF.

This clonotype appeared a single time. The junction shows a germline mismatch at one end, possibly a read error. The V and J genes are TRBV7-7 and TRBJ2-2, with D unclear. There are 13 residues in the CDR3. Germline V gene sequence: CDR1 SSHAT, CDR2 FNYEAQ (reference sequence). DNA for the CDR3: TGTGCTAGCAGCTTAACGGTCACCGGGGAGCTGTTTTTT. This translates into CASSLTVTGELFF.

This clonotype was seen ten or more times. This sequence joins TRBV27 and TRBJ2-5; 8 bases line up with TRBD1. The CDR3 runs 17 residues. Germline CDR1 is MNHEY and CDR2 is SMNVEV (reference sequence). V dropped 7 bases and J dropped 5; count of bases not matched to a gene: 18. For the CDR3, the DNA is TGTGCCAGCACCGTCGTGACAGGGGTCAGGCCCGGCGAGACCCAGTACTTC. This encodes CASTVVTGVRPGETQYF.

The chain couples TRBV7-2 to TRBJ2-7; TRBD1 agrees at 8 bases. The junction had 12 bases not matched to a gene; V was cut back by 7 bases and J by 1 base. Germline V lookup: CDR1 SGHTA, CDR2 FQGNSA. The CDR3 extends over 16 amino acids. The CDR3 bases are TGTGCCAGCAACCGGGGTACGGACAGGGTTTCCTACGAGCAGTACTTC. Translation gives CASNRGTDRVSYEQYF.

The V and J genes are TRBV6-6 and TRBJ2-2, with 11 bases lining up with TRBD1. The CDR3 covers 17 residues. CDR1 is MNHNY, CDR2 SVGAGI, per germline (reference sequence). Unmatched junction bases numbered 4, after V lost 0 bases and J lost 4 bases. The CDR3: CASSYSRDRGCTGELFF. For the CDR3, the DNA is TGTGCCAGCAGTTACTCCCGGGACAGGGGGTGCACCGGGGAGCTGTTTTTT.

This clonotype was seen a handful of times. A junction boundary mismatches the germline segment, possibly from a read error. The V gene is TRBV4-1, the J gene TRBJ1-5; 8 nucleotides match TRBD1. Germline V CDR1 and CDR2: MGHRA, YSYEKL. The CDR3 spans 15 residues. DNA of the CDR3: TGCGTCAGCAGCCCGGATGGACAGGGAGGTCAGCCCCGGCATTTT. Translation gives CVSSPDGQGGQPRHF.

The V call is TRBV30, the J call TRBJ2-2; the D gene is possibly TRBD2 (6 bases). In germline, CDR1 is GTSNPN, CDR2 SVGIG (reference sequence). There are 13 residues in the CDR3. V lost 3 bases to trimming and J lost 5 bases, with 10 bases between them. The DNA for the CDR3 is TGTGCCTGGAGCTTTAGCGGAACCGGGGAGCTGTTTTTT. It yields the protein CAWSFSGTGELFF.

The rearrangement uses TRBV20-1 and TRBJ1-2; 8 nucleotides match TRBD1. The CDR3 length is 11 residues. From germline, CDR1 is DFQATT and CDR2 SNEGSKA (reference sequence). CDR3 protein: CRATGGRGYTF. CDR3 DNA: TGCAGGGCAACAGGGGGTCGAGGCTACACCTTC.